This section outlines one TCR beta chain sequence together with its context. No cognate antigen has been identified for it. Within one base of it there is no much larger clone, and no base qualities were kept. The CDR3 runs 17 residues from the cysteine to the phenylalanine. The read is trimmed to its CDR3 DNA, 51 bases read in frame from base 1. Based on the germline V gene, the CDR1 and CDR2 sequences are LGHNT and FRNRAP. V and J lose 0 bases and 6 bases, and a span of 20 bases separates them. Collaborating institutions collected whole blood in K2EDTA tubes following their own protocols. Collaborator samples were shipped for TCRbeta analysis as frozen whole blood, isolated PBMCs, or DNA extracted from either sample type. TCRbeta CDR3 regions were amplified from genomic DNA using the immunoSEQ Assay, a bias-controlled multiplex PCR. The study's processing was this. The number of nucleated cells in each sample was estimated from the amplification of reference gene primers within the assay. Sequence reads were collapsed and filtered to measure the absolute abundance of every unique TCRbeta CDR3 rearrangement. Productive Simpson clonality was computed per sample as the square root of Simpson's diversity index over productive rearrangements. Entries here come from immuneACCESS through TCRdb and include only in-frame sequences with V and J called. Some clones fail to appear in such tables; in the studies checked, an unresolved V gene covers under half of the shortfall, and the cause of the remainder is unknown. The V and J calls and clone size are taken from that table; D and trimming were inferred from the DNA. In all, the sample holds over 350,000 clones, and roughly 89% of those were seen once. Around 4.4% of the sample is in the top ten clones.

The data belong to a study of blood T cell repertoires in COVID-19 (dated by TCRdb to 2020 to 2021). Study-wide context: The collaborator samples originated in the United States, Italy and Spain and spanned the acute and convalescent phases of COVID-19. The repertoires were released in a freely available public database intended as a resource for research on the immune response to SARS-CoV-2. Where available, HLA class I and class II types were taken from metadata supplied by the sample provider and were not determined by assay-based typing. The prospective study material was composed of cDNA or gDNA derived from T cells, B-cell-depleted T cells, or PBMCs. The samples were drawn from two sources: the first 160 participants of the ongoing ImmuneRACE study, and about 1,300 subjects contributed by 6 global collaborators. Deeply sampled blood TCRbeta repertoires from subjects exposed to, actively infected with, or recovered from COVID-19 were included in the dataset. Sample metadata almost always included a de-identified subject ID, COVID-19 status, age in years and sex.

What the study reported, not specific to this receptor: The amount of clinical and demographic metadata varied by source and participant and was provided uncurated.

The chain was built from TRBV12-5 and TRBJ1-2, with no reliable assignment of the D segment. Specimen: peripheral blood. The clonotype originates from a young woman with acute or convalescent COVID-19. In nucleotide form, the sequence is TGTGCTAGTGGTTTGGTACCCCCTCCCCGGGGTCATCATGGCTACACCTTC. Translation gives CASGLVPPPRGHHGYTF.